This is a list of T cell receptor beta chains from one sample in a study of PD-1 blockade in classical Hodgkin lymphoma. Sequencing used immunoSEQ multiplex PCR; TCRdb keeps in-frame clones, though not all of them. The repertoire holds some 12,000 clones, with around 80% as singletons. The sequenced sample was peripheral blood mononuclear cells (PBMCs), obtained at baseline. All receptors come from a human donor with classical Hodgkin lymphoma. Each CDR3 is given with its conserved first and last residue. The D gene is left open where the match is weak. The size of a clone is reported for some rows only, either as once, few or many, or as a class for expanded clones.

J gene	clone size	V gene	D gene	CDR3 length	CDR3 protein	CDR3 DNA
TRBJ1-2	NA	TRBV28	NA	17	CASSLATLGAANYGYTF	TGTGCCAGCAGTTTGGCGACTCTTGGGGCAGCTAACTATGGCTACACCTTC
TRBJ1-2	NA	TRBV7-9	TRBD1	13	CASETGGDYGYTF	TGTGCCAGTGAGACAGGGGGCGACTATGGCTACACCTTC
TRBJ2-2	NA	TRBV7-6	TRBD2	15	CASSRGGANTGELFF	TGTGCCAGCAGCCGGGGGGGAGCGAACACCGGGGAGCTGTTTTTT
TRBJ1-4	NA	TRBV28	NA	14	CASSPGQLIGKLFF	TGTGCCAGCAGCCCCGGACAGCTAATAGGAAAACTGTTTTTT
TRBJ2-7	NA	TRBV28	TRBD1	14	CASTRNRGRGEQYF	TGTGCCAGCACCCGAAACAGGGGAAGGGGCGAGCAGTACTTC
TRBJ2-2	NA	TRBV7-3	NA	12	CASSSDTGELFF	TGTGCCAGCAGCTCGGACACCGGGGAGCTGTTTTTT
TRBJ1-1	medium-sized	TRBV2	NA	13	CASSEWGLTEAFF	TGTGCCAGCAGTGAATGGGGGCTCACTGAAGCTTTCTTT
TRBJ1-6	NA	TRBV6-4	TRBD1	13	CASSEYRGSPLHF	TGTGCCAGCAGTGAGTACAGGGGTTCACCCCTCCACTTT
TRBJ1-4	NA	TRBV2	TRBD1	14	CASREDRGSEKLFF	TGTGCCAGCAGGGAGGACAGGGGATCTGAAAAACTGTTTTTT
TRBJ2-7	NA	TRBV4-3	TRBD1	17	CASSQDRGTGIIYEQYF	TGCGCCAGCAGCCAAGATCGCGGGACAGGGATAATCTACGAGCAGTACTTC
TRBJ2-3	NA	TRBV7-2	NA	14	CASSTYLTTDTQYF	TGTGCCAGCAGCACCTACCTAACTACAGATACGCAGTATTTT
TRBJ2-3	NA	TRBV5-4	NA	16	CASSLSLGASTDTQYF	TGTGCCAGCAGCTTGTCTTTGGGGGCGAGCACAGATACGCAGTATTTT
TRBJ2-1	few	TRBV27	TRBD2	15	CASSFLTSGAYERFF	TGTGCCAGCAGTTTCTTGACTAGCGGGGCCTACGAGCGTTTCTTC
TRBJ1-2	NA	TRBV5-4	TRBD1	13	CASSPGQSGGYTF	TGTGCCAGCAGCCCGGGACAGTCGGGGGGCTACACCTTC
TRBJ1-2	NA	TRBV11-2	TRBD1	13	CASSFNVRGGYTF	TGTGCCAGCAGCTTTAATGTCAGGGGGGGCTACACCTTC
TRBJ1-2	NA	TRBV11-2	NA	15	CASSLAPQTNYGYTF	TGTGCCAGCAGCTTAGCGCCCCAAACTAACTATGGCTACACCTTC
TRBJ2-7	NA	TRBV7-2	TRBD2	14	CASSLAGAPYEQYF	TGTGCCAGCAGTTTAGCGGGGGCGCCGTACGAGCAGTACTTC